This TCR beta chain was identified during a study of blood T cell repertoires in COVID-19. This clone has a handful of counts. TCRdb's copy holds only in-frame clones and misses some; the assay was immunoSEQ multiplex PCR. The sample shows around 89,000 clones, 55% to 75% of them seen only once. CDR1 is KGHDR, CDR2 SFDVKD, per germline. Trimming took 12 bases from V and 4 from J; bases not matched to a gene: 5. This CDR3 comprises 13 residues. The clonotype originates from a woman of 80 years or more with acute or convalescent COVID-19. The chain couples TRBV24-1 to TRBJ2-2, with 9 bases lining up with TRBD1. Specimen: peripheral blood. In nucleotides, the CDR3 is TGTGCCTCGGGACAGGGTTCCACCGGGGAGCTGTTTTTT. Amino acids: CASGQGSTGELFF.